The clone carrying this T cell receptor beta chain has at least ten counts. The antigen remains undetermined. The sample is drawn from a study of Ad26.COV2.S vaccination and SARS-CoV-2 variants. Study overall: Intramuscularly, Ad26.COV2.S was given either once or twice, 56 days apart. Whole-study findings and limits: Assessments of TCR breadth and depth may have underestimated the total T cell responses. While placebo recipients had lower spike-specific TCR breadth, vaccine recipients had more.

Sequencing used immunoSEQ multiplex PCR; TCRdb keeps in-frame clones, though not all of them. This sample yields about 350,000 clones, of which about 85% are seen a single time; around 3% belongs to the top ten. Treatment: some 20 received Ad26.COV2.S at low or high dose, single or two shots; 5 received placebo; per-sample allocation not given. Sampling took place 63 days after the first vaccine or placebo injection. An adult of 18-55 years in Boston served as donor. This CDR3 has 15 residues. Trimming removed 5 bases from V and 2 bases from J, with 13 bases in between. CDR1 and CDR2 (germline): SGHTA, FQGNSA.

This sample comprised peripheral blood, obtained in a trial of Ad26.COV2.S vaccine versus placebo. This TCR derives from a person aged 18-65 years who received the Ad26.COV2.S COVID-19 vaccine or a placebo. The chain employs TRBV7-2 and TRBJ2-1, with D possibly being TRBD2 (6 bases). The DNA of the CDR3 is TGTGCCAGCAGCGTAGTAGCGGAACCCTACAATGAGCAGTTCTTC. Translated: CASSVVAEPYNEQFF.